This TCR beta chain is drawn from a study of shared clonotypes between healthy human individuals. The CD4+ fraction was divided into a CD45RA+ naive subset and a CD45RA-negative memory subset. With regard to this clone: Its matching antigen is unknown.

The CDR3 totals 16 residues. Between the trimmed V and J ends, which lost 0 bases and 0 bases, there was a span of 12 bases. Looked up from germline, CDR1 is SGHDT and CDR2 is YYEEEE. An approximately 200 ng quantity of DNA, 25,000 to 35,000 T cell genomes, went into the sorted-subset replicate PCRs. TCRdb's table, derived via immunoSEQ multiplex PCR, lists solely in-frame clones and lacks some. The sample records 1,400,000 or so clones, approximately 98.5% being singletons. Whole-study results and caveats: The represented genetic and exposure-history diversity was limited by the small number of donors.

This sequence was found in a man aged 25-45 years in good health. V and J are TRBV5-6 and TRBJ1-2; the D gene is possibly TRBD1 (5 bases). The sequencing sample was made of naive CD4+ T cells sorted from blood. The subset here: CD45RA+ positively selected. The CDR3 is CASSLGWTTTNYGYTF. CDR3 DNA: TGTGCCAGCAGCTTGGGGTGGACAACGACTAACTATGGCTACACCTTC.